This T cell receptor beta chain was obtained from a study of T cell responses to AZD1222 COVID-19 vaccine. Study conclusions and caveats: Reportedly, nearly half the spike-specific TCRs target unmutated variant regions.

This clone was counted a few times. Its antigen is not known. This CDR3 region has 14 residues. V was cut by 4 bases and J by 7 bases, with 16 bases left in between. Germline CDR1 and CDR2: SNHLY and FYNNEI. The assay was immunoSEQ multiplex PCR, and TCRdb's table has in-frame clones only and misses some. This table holds about 67,000 clones, about 83% found once. This receptor was obtained from an adult who received the AZD1222 COVID-19 vaccine. The chain uses TRBV2 and TRBJ1-1; maybe TRBD1 (5 bases). The sequenced sample was peripheral blood, obtained 28 days after the second AZD1222 dose. CDR3 region: CASSGEGVRIEAFF. CDR3 DNA: TGTGCCAGCAGTGGAGAAGGGGTTCGGATTGAAGCTTTCTTT.